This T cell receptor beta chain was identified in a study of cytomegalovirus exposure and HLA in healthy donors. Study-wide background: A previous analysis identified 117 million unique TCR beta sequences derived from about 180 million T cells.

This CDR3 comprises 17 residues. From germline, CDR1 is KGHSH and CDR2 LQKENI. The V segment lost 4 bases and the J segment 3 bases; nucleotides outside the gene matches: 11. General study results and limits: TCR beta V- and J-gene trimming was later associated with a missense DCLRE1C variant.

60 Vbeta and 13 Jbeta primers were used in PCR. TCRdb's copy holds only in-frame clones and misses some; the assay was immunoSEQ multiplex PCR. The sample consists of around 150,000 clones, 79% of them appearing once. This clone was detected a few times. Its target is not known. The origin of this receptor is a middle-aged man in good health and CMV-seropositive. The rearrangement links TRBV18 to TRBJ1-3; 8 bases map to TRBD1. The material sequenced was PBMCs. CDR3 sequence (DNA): TGTGCCAGCTCACTCGACCGGACAGGGAAAGGTGGAAACACCATATATTTT. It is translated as CASSLDRTGKGGNTIYF. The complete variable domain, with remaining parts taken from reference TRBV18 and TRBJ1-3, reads NAGVMQNPRHLVRRRGQEARLRCSPMKGHSHVYWYRQLPEEGLKFMVYLQKENIIDESGMPKERFSAEFPKEGPSILRIQQVVRGDSAAYFCASSLDRTGKGGNTIYFGEGSWLTVV.